Presented here are 10 T cell receptor beta chains from one specimen sequenced in a study of CD8 T cells in ankylosing spondylitis. One entry per CDR3 protein, called by TCRdb with MiXCR from the 5' RACE reads. The table has 250,000 to 350,000 distinct CDR3 sequences, roughly 20% seen once. Sequencing was done on a sample of blood, either unsorted or a sorted T cell fraction (not recorded which). These receptors were collected from a male donor with ankylosing spondylitis or in good health (not recorded which).

This clonotype was recorded a few times. The chain employs TRBV20-1 and TRBJ2-7, with TRBD1 as a possible D gene (6 bases). The CDR3 runs to 12 residues. Germline V lookup: CDR1 DFQATT, CDR2 SNEGSKA (reference sequence). Between the trimmed V and J ends, which lost 6 bases and 1 base, there was a span of 10 bases. In nucleotides, the CDR3 is TGCAGTGCAACGGACAGTTCCTACGAGCAGTACGTC. Protein: CSATDSSYEQYV.

This clonotype was recorded a few times. The V and J genes are TRBV29-1 and TRBJ2-1; 9 positions agree with TRBD2. Germline trimming cut 7 bases from V and 8 bases from J; bases unmatched to any gene: 12. This CDR3 contains 14 residues. Germline loops: CDR1 SQVTM, CDR2 ANQGSEA. Here the CDR3 DNA reads TGCAGCGCGGGAGTTAGCGGGGGCAACTATGAGCAGTTCTTC. Its translation: CSAGVSGGNYEQFF.

This clonotype has only a few counts. The CDR3 DNA follows: TGTGCCAGCAACCAGGGGAGCAATCAGCCCCAGCATTTT. Translating gives CASNQGSNQPQHF. The chain joins TRBV12-3 or TRBV12-4 to TRBJ1-5, with a tentative D call TRBD1 (6 bases). The CDR3 is made up of 13 amino acids. V lost 7 bases, J lost 1 base, and 8 bases lay in between.

The table lists this clonotype with a few counts. The V and J genes are TRBV10-3 and TRBJ1-2; 7 bases map to TRBD1. Germline CDR1 is ENHRY and CDR2 is SYGVKD. This CDR3 comprises 14 residues. V shed 7 bases and J 4 bases; nucleotides not matched to a gene: 9. CDR3 sequence (DNA): TGTGCCATCACCACGGACAGGTACAGCTATGGCTACACCTTC. Residues: CAITTDRYSYGYTF.

This chain joins TRBV5-6 and TRBJ2-1; the D is unclear. The CDR3 runs 15 residues. V lost 4 bases, J lost 3 bases, and 14 bases lay in between. Germline CDR1 SGHDT, CDR2 YYEEEE. CDR3 coding DNA: TGTGCCAGCAGCCCCCTGGCAATTCTCTACAATGAGCAGTTCTTC. Its protein is CASSPLAILYNEQFF.

This clonotype was detected a few times. The chain recombines TRBV7-3 with TRBJ2-5, with TRBD1 matching 7 bases. The CDR3 contains 13 residues. The V segment lost 2 bases and the J segment 3 bases; nucleotides outside the gene matches: 0. In germline, CDR1 is SGHTA, CDR2 FQGTGA. This chain's CDR3 is CASSLDREETQYF. The CDR3, as DNA: TGTGCCAGCAGCTTAGACAGGGAAGAGACCCAGTACTTC.

V and J are TRBV19 and TRBJ1-1, with D possibly matching TRBD1 (5 bases). This CDR3 has 13 amino acids. The germline V gene has CDR1 LNHDA and CDR2 SQIVND (reference sequence). The germline V and J ends were trimmed by 3 bases and 5 bases, with 10 bases remaining between them. DNA for the CDR3: TGTGCCAGTAGTATCCGCAGGGTTACTGAAGCTTTCTTT. Its protein is CASSIRRVTEAFF.

J is TRBJ2-2 and V is TRBV6-2 or TRBV6-3; weak D call: TRBD1 (5 bases). The CDR3 runs to 15 residues. Trimming stripped 7 bases from V and 2 bases from J, with 14 bases between. The germline V gene encodes CDR1 MNHEY and CDR2 SVGEGT. The CDR3 loop is CASIEAGLNTGELFF. Here the CDR3 DNA reads TGTGCCAGCATTGAGGCAGGGCTAAACACCGGGGAGCTGTTTTTT.

This clonotype appeared a few times. The genes are TRBV28 and TRBJ2-1, with D tentatively TRBD1 (5 bases). The CDR3 is 14 residues long. Germline-derived CDR1 and CDR2 are MDHEN and SYDVKM. Deletions cut 6 bases from V and 0 bases from J, with 9 bases between. The CDR3 DNA is TGTGCCAGCAGGGACACCCACTCCTACAATGAGCAGTTCTTC. Residues: CASRDTHSYNEQFF.

The chain recombines TRBV7-2 with TRBJ1-4, with 8 bases aligning to TRBD1. Trimming at V came to 3 bases and at J to 8 bases, leaving 5 bases not matched to a gene. Germline V lookup: CDR1 SGHTA, CDR2 FQGNSA. The CDR3 runs 14 residues. The CDR3 spells CASSFRQGQEKLFF. The CDR3 region has the DNA TGTGCCAGCAGCTTCCGACAGGGGCAAGAAAAACTGTTTTTT. The full variable domain, its missing parts supplied by reference TRBV7-2 and TRBJ1-4, is GAGVSQSPSNKVTEKGKDVELRCDPISGHTALYWYRQSLGQGLEFLIYFQGNSAPDKSGLPSDRFSAERTGGSVSTLTIQRTQQEDSAVYLCASSFRQGQEKLFFGSGTQLSVL.